Below, one TCR beta chain is given with its context. Its specificity is unknown. This specimen belongs to a study of blood T cells in healthy people across ages. This CDR3 contains 15 residues. V was trimmed by 5 bases and J by 8 bases, leaving 19 bases between them. CDR1 and CDR2 (germline): MGHDK, SYGVNS. For the second PCR, which ran for about 6 to 11 cycles, a sample-barcoded 5' primer and a J-beta primer mix were used. A template-switch adaptor that had 12 random nucleotides put a tag on each cDNA molecule. TCRdb independently ran MiXCR on the 5' RACE reads; one entry per CDR3 protein. Among about 580,000 distinct CDR3 sequences listed, roughly 48% were seen once. Findings and caveats of the study: Among long-lived donors, naive CD4+ cells were more numerous and diversity higher than in aged donors.

This TCR was recovered from an elderly man in good health. V is TRBV25-1 and J is TRBJ2-1; possible D gene TRBD1, 5 bases. Sequencing used blood. The CDR3 region is CASSYGRALWDEQFF. The DNA of the CDR3 is TGTGCCAGCAGTTACGGCAGGGCCCTTTGGGATGAGCAGTTCTTC.